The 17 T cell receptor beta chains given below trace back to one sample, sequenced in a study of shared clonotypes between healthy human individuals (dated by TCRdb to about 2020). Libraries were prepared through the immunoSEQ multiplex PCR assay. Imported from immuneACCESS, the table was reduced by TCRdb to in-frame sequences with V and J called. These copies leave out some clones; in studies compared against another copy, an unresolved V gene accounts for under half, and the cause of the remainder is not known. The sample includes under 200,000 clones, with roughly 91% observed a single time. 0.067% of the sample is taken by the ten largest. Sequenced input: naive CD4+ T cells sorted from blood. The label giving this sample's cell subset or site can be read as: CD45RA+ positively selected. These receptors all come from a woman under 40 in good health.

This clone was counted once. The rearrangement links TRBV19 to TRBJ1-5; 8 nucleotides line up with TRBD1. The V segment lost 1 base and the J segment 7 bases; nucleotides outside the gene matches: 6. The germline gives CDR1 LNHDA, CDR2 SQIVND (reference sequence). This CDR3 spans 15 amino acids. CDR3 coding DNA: TGTGCCAGTAGTATAGTCAGGGGGCGCGAACAGCCCCAGCATTTT. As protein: CASSIVRGREQPQHF.

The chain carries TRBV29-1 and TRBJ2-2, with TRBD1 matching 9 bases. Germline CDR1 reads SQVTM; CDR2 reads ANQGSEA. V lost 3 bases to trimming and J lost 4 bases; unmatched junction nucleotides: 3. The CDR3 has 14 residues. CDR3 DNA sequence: TGCAGCGTTGAGGGGACAGGGTTCACCGGGGAGCTGTTTTTT. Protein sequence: CSVEGTGFTGELFF.

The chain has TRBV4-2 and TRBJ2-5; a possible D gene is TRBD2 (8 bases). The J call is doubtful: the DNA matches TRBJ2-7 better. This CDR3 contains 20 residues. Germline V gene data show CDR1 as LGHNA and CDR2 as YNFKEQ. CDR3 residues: CASSQAPGGREAGRRYEQYF. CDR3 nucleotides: TGTGCCAGCAGCCAAGCCCCAGGGGGGCGGGAGGCCGGCCGGCGGTACGAGCAGTACTTC.

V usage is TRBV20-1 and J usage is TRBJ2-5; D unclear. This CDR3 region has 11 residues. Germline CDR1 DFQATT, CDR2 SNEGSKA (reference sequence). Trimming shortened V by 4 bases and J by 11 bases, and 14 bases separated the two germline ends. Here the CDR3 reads CSATPTREQYF. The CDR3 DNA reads TGCAGTGCTACCCCGACGAGAGAGCAGTACTTC.

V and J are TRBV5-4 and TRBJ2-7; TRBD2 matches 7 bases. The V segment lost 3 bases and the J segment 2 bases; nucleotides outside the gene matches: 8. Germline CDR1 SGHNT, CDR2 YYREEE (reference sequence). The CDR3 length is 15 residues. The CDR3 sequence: CASSSAGLGPYEQYF. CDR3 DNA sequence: TGTGCCAGCAGCTCCGCTGGACTAGGACCCTACGAGCAGTACTTC.

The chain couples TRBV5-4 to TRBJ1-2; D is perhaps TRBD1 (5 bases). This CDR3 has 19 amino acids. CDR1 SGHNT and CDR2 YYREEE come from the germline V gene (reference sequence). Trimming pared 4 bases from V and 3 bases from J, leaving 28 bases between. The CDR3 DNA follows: TGTGCCAGCAGCAACTCCCCCCGCCTCAGGGCGACGGTTGACTATGGCTACACCTTC. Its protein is CASSNSPRLRATVDYGYTF.

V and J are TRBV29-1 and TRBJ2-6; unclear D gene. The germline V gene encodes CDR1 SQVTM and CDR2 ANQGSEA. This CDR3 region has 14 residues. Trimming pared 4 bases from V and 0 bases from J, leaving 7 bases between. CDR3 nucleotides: TGCAGCGTTGCCGTTAGCTCTGGGGCCAACGTCCTGACTTTC. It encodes CSVAVSSGANVLTF.

As DNA, the CDR3 is TGTGCCAGTAGTATGGGACAGGGTCGGGAGACCCAGTACTTC. It encodes CASSMGQGRETQYF. The genes are TRBV19 and TRBJ2-5; TRBD1 matches 9 bases. V was clipped by 3 bases and J by 5 bases; unmatched bases: 4. CDR3 length: 14 residues. From germline, CDR1 is LNHDA and CDR2 SQIVND (reference sequence).

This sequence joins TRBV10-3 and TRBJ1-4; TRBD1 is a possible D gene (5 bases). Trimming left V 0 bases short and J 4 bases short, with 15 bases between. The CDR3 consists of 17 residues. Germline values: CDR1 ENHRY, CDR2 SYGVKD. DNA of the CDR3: TGTGCCATCAGTGAGTCCAAAACACAGGAAGGTAATGAAAAACTGTTTTTT. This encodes CAISESKTQEGNEKLFF.

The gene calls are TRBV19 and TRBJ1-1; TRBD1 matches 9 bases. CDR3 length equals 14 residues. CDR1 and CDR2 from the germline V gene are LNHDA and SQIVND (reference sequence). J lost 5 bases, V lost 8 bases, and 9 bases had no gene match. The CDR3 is CASGTGLMSTEAFF. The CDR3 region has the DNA TGTGCCAGTGGGACAGGGTTAATGAGTACTGAAGCTTTCTTT.

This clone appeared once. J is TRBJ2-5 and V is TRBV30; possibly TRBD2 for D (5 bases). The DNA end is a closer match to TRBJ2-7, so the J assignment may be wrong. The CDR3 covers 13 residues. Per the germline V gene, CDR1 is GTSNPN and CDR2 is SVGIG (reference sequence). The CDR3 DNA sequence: TGTGCCTGGAGTGGACGGGGTTCCTACGAGCAGTACTTC. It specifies CAWSGRGSYEQYF.

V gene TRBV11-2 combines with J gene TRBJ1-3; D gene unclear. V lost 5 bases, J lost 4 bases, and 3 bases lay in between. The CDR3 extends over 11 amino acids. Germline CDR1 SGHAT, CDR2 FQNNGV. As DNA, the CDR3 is TGTGCCAGCAGCATAGGAAACACCATATATTTT. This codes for CASSIGNTIYF.

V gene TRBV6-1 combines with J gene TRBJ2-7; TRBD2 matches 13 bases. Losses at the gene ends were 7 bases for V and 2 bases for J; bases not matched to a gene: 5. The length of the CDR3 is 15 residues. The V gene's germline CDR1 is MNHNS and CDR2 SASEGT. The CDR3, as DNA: TGTGCCAGCAACCAGGGACTAGCGGGAACCTACGAGCAGTACTTC. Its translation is CASNQGLAGTYEQYF.

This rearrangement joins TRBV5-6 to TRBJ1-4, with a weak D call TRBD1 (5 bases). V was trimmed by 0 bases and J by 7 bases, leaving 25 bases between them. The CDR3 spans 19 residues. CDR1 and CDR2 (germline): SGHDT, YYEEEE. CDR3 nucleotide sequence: TGTGCCAGCAGCTTGGGACCCCCCTCCGAGGGGCATTTCGGTGAAAAACTGTTTTTT. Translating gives CASSLGPPSEGHFGEKLFF.

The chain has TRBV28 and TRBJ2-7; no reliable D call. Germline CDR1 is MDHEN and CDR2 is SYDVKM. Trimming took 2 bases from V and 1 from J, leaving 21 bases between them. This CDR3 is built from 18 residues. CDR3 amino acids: CASSLTLALQLPSYEQYF. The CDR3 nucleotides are TGTGCCAGCAGTTTAACCCTTGCCCTACAGCTGCCATCCTACGAGCAGTACTTC.

For the CDR3, the DNA is TGTGCCAGCAGCCAATCCCCAAATAAGCTCGGGACTAGAGTCTACGAGCAGTACTTC. The encoded protein is CASSQSPNKLGTRVYEQYF. V is TRBV16 and J is TRBJ2-7; 8 nucleotides match TRBD2. V shed 0 bases and J 3 bases; nucleotides not matched to a gene: 16. The CDR3 sequence is 19 residues long. CDR1 is KGHSY, CDR2 FQNENV, per germline.

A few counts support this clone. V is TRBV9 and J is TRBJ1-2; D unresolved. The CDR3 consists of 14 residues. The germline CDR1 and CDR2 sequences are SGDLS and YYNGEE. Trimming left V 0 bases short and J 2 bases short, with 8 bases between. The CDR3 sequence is CASSVGQENYGYTF. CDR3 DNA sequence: TGTGCCAGCAGCGTAGGGCAGGAAAACTATGGCTACACCTTC.